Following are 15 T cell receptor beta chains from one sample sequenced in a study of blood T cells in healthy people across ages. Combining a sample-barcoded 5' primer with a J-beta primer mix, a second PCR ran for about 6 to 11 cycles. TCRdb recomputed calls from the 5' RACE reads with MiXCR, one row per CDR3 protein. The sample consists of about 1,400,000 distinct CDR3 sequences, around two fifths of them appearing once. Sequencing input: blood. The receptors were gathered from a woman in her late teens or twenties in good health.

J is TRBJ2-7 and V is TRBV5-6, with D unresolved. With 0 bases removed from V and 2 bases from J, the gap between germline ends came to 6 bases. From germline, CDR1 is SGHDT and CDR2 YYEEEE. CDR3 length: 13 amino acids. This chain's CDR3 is CASSLVVPYEQYF. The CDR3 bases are TGTGCCAGCAGCTTGGTAGTTCCCTACGAGCAGTACTTC.

CDR3 in amino acids: CASQRGLAGEWGQFF. The DNA of the CDR3 is TGTGCCAGCCAGCGGGGACTAGCGGGAGAATGGGGGCAGTTCTTC. J is TRBJ2-1 and V is TRBV7-2, with 14 bases fitting TRBD2. CDR1 and CDR2 from the germline V gene are SGHTA and FQGNSA. J lost 12 bases, V lost 8 bases, and 12 bases had no gene match. The CDR3 is 15 amino acids.

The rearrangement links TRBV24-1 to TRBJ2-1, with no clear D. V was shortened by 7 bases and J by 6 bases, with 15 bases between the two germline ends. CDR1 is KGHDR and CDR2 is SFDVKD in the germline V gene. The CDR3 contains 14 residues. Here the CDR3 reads CATSPNKDLNEQFF. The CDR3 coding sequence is TGTGCCACCAGCCCAAATAAAGATCTCAATGAGCAGTTCTTC.

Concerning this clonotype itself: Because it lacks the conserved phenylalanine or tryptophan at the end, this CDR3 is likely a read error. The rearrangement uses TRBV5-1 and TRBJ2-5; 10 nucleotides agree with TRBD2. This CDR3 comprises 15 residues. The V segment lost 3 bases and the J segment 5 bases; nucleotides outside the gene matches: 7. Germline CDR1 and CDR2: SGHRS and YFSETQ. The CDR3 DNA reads TGCGCCAGCAGCTCGAGCGGGGGGGCTGGTGAGACCCAGTACTAC. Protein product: CASSSSGGAGETQYY.

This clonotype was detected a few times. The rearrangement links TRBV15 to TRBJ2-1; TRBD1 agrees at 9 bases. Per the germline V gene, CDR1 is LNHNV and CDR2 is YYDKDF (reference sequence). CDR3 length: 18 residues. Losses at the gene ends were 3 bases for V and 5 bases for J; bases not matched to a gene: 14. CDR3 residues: CATSSQQPGTGTNNEQFF. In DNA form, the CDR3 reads TGTGCCACCAGCAGTCAACAACCCGGGACAGGGACTAACAATGAGCAGTTCTTC.

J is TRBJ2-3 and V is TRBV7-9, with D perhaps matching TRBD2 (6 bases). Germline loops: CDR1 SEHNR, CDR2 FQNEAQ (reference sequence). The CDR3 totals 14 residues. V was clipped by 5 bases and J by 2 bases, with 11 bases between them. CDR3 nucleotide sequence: TGTGCCAGCAGCCCGGACTATAACACAGATACGCAGTATTTT. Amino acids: CASSPDYNTDTQYF.

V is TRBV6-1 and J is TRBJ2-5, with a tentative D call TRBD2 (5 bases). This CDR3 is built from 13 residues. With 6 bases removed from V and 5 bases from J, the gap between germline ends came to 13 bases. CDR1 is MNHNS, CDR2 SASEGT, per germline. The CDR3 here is CASSATRRETQYF. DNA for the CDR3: TGTGCCAGCAGCGCAACCAGGAGGGAGACCCAGTACTTC.

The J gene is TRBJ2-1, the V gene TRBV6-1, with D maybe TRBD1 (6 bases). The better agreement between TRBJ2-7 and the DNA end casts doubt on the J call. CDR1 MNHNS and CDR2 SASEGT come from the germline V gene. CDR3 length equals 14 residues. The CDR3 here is CASSDGQSYNEQYF. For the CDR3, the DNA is TGTGCCAGCAGTGACGGACAGTCCTACAATGAGCAGTACTTC.

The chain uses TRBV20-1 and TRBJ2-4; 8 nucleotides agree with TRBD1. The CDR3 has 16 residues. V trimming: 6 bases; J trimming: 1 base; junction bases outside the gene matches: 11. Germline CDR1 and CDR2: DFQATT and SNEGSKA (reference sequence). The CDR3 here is CSAPRQGPEAKNIQYF. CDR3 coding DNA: TGCAGTGCGCCTCGACAGGGGCCGGAGGCCAAAAACATTCAGTACTTC.

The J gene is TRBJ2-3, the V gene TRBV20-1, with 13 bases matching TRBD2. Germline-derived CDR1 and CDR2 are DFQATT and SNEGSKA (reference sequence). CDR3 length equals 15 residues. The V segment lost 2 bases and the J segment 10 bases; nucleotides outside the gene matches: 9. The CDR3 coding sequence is TGCAGTGCTAGAATTACTAGCGGGGGGGCCAATCCGCAGTATTTT. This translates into CSARITSGGANPQYF.

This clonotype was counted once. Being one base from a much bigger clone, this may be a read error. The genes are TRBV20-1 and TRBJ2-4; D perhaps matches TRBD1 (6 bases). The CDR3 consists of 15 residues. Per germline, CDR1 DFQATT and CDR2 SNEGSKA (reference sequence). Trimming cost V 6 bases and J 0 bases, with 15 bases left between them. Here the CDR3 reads CSAAFRGLAKNIQYF. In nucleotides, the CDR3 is TGCAGTGCCGCTTTCAGGGGTCTAGCCAAAAACATTCAGTACTTC.

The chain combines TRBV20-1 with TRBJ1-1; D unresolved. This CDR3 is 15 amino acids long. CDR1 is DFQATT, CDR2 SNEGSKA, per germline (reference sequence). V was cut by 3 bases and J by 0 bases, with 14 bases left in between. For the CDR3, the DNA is TGCAGTGCTAGGGTTGCTGGACGGTTGAACACTGAAGCTTTCTTT. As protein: CSARVAGRLNTEAFF.

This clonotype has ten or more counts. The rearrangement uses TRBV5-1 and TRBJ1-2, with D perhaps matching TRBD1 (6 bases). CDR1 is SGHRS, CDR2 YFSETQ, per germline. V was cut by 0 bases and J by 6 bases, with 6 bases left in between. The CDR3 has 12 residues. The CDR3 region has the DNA TGCGCCAGCAGCTTGGAGGGGGATGGCTACACCTTC. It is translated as CASSLEGDGYTF.

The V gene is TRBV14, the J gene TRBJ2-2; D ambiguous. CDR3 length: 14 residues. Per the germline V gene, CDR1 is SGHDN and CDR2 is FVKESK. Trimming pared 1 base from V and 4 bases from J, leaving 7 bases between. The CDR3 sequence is CASSQVLATGELFF. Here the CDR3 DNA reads TGTGCCAGCAGCCAAGTTCTGGCCACCGGGGAGCTGTTTTTT.

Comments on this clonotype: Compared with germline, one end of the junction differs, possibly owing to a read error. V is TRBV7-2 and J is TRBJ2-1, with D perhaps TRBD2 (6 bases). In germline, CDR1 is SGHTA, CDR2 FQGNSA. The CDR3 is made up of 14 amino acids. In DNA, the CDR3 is TGTGCCAGCAGCTTGACTAGTCGCTACAAGGAGCAGTTCTTC. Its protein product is CASSLTSRYKEQFF.